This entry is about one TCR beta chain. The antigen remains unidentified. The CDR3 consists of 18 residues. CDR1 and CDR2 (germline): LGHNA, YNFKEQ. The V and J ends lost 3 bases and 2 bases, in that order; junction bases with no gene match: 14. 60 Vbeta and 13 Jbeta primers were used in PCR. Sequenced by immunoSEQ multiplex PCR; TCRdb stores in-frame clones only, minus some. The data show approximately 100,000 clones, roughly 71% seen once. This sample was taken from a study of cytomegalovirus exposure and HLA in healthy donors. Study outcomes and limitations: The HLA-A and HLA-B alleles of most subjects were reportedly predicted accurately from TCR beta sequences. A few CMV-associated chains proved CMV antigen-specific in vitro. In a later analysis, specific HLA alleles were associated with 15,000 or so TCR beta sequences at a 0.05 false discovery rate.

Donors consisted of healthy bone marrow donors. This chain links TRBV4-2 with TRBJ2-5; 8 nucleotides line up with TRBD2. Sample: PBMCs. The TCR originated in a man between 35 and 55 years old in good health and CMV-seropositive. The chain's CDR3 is CASSHESLRAGAQETQYF. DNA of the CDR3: TGTGCCAGCAGCCATGAAAGTCTTCGAGCGGGAGCGCAAGAGACCCAGTACTTC.